What follows are 13 T cell receptor beta chains derived from one specimen sequenced in a study of metastatic and nonmetastatic thyroid tumors. None of the patients had undergone any treatment ahead of thyroid surgery. TCRdb reanalyzed the PCR reads via MiXCR. Of 35,000 to 50,000 clones in the sample, approximately 24% were seen once. Sequenced: tumor tissue. These receptors were obtained from a female donor with papillary thyroid cancer or a benign thyroid nodule (not recorded which). Some clones in this sample may be carry-over from other donors' samples.

This clone showed up many times. V is TRBV6-2 or TRBV6-3 and J is TRBJ2-7, with a possible D match to TRBD1 (6 bases). This CDR3 is built from 14 residues. Trimming removed 6 bases at V and 6 bases at J, with 18 bases between. The V gene's germline CDR1 is MNHEY and CDR2 SVGEGT. For the CDR3, the DNA is TGTGCCAGCAGCCGAACTATAGAAGGGGGCGAGCAGTACTTC. Translated: CASSRTIEGGEQYF.

This chain uses TRBV20-1 with TRBJ2-1; either TRBD1 or TRBD2 may fit D (7 bases each). V was clipped by 0 bases and J by 7 bases, with 13 bases between them. The CDR3 totals 14 residues. In germline, CDR1 is DFQATT, CDR2 SNEGSKA (reference sequence). The CDR3 region is CSARDFRGGNEQFF. The DNA of the CDR3 is TGCAGTGCTAGAGACTTCAGGGGGGGGAATGAGCAGTTCTTC.

The V call is TRBV5-1, the J call TRBJ2-7, with 10 bases that match TRBD2. The V and J ends lost 4 bases and 2 bases, in that order; junction bases with no gene match: 9. This CDR3 region has 16 residues. The germline CDR1 and CDR2 sequences are SGHRS and YFSETQ. The CDR3 reads CASSRTPSGGAYEQYF. Here the CDR3 DNA reads TGCGCCAGCAGCCGGACGCCGAGCGGGGGGGCCTACGAGCAGTACTTC.

The sample holds many counts of this clone. The chain couples TRBV5-4 to TRBJ2-5; D is unresolved. V was clipped by 0 bases and J by 1 base, with 10 bases between them. Germline CDR1 and CDR2: SGHNT and YYREEE (reference sequence). CDR3 length: 15 residues. As DNA, the CDR3 is TGTGCCAGCAGCTTGGACAGAGGAGTCCAAGAGACCCAGTACTTC. It codes for CASSLDRGVQETQYF.

A word on this clone: A clone one base away is much larger, so this may be a read error. Other DNA sequences in the same sample also yield this CDR3. The V and J genes are TRBV7-6 and TRBJ2-3; D not resolved. The CDR3 sequence is 14 residues long. Germline V CDR1 and CDR2: SGHVS, FNYEAQ. CDR3 coding DNA: TGTGCCAGCAGCTTAAGTGCCAGAACAGATACTCAGTATTTT. Protein product: CASSLSARTDTQYF.

This clone is categorized as medium-sized. This chain links TRBV6-1 with TRBJ1-1; no clear D. Looked up from germline, CDR1 is MNHNS and CDR2 is SASEGT. Trimming took 8 bases from V and 1 from J, leaving 5 bases between them. The CDR3 spans 11 residues. Here the CDR3 reads CASPSNTEAFF. The CDR3 DNA reads as TGTGCCAGCCCCTCGAACACTGAAGCTTTCTTT.

The table lists this clone with a few counts. The chain links TRBV3-1 to TRBJ1-2; tentative D call: TRBD1 (6 bases). V was shortened by 3 bases and J by 6 bases, with 17 bases between the two germline ends. The CDR3 spans 15 residues. CDR1 LGHDT and CDR2 YNNKEL come from the germline V gene (reference sequence). In DNA, the CDR3 is TGTGCCAGCAGCCACTCAACCAGGGGAAGGGATGGCTACACCTTC. Protein product: CASSHSTRGRDGYTF.

This chain links TRBV9 with TRBJ2-7; D could derive from TRBD1 or TRBD2 (5 bases each). Germline assignment: CDR1 SGDLS and CDR2 YYNGEE. CDR3 length equals 15 residues. Trimming pared 4 bases from V and 6 bases from J, leaving 20 bases between. The CDR3 region is CASSLAGTAGSEQYF. The CDR3, as DNA: TGTGCCAGCAGCTTGGCCGGGACCGCCGGCTCCGAGCAGTACTTC.

Many counts were recorded for this clone. The CDR3 spells CASSPTGATQETQYF. Here the CDR3 DNA reads TGCGCCAGCAGTCCGACAGGGGCCACACAAGAGACCCAGTACTTC. The chain links TRBV5-1 to TRBJ2-5, with TRBD1 matching 8 bases. This CDR3 spans 15 amino acids. J gave up 2 bases and V 5 bases, and 8 bases lay outside the gene matches. Germline assignment: CDR1 SGHRS and CDR2 YFSETQ.

Ten or more counts support this clone. The sample holds other DNA sequences that translate to the same CDR3. The chain joins TRBV24-1 to TRBJ2-3, with D perhaps being TRBD1 or TRBD2 (5 bases each). The germline V and J ends were trimmed by 3 bases and 0 bases, with 9 bases remaining between them. The CDR3 has 15 amino acids. Germline CDR1 is KGHDR and CDR2 is SFDVKD. The CDR3 coding sequence is TGTGCCACCAGTGATATAAGGGACAGCACAGATACGCAGTATTTT. Translating it yields CATSDIRDSTDTQYF.

This clone was counted a few times. The chain uses TRBV9 and TRBJ2-2; TRBD2 matches 8 bases. This CDR3 spans 15 amino acids. From germline, CDR1 is SGDLS and CDR2 YYNGEE. V was clipped by 4 bases and J by 2 bases; unmatched bases: 4. The CDR3 DNA sequence: TGTGCCAGCAGCCCAGGGACTAGTAACACCGGGGAGCTGTTTTTT. Translating it yields CASSPGTSNTGELFF.

V and J are TRBV5-1 and TRBJ2-1, with 11 nucleotides matching TRBD2. V dropped 1 base and J dropped 8; count of bases not matched to a gene: 5. This CDR3 contains 15 residues. Germline V gene lookup returns CDR1 SGHRS and CDR2 YFSETQ. The CDR3 spells CASSLLGTSGDEQFF. DNA for the CDR3: TGCGCCAGCAGCTTGCTCGGGACTAGCGGTGATGAGCAGTTCTTC.

For this clone: One end of the junction is discordant with germline, which a read error may explain. The rearrangement uses TRBV12-3 or TRBV12-4 and TRBJ2-3; maybe TRBD2 (5 bases). The CDR3 loop spans 15 amino acids. The CDR3 bases are TGTGCCAGCATTTTAGCGCTTCAGAGCACTGATACGCAGTATTTT. Its protein is CASILALQSTDTQYF.